This T cell receptor (beta chain) was recorded in a study of blood T cell repertoires in COVID-19. J gave up 5 bases and V 2 bases, and 6 bases lay outside the gene matches. Germline CDR1 MNHEY, CDR2 SVGAGI. The CDR3 runs 14 residues. Methods used by the authors: Using reference gene primer amplification, nucleated cell counts were estimated. The data were produced by immunoSEQ multiplex PCR, yet TCRdb's version contains in-frame clones alone and is incomplete. That table supplies the V and J calls and clone size; D and trimming were determined from the DNA. The table has 250,000 or so clones, 90% seen once.

Sequenced input: peripheral blood. This clonotype originated in a woman in her sixties with COVID-19, enrolled during active disease. The chain recombines TRBV6-5 with TRBJ2-7; 7 bases match TRBD2. The CDR3 loop reads CASSYGRGWDEQYF. DNA for the CDR3: TGTGCCAGCAGTTACGGGAGGGGTTGGGACGAGCAGTACTTC.